These T cell receptor beta chains were read from a single sample in a study of shared clonotypes between healthy human individuals. The table came from immunoSEQ multiplex PCR; TCRdb's copy has only in-frame clones and leaves some out. The repertoire has over a million clones, about 84% of them found once; the top ten carry 0.6% to 0.7%. Sequenced sample: memory CD4+ T cells from PBMCs. These receptor sequences come from a man younger than 30 in good health. Some clones in this sample may be carry-over from other donors' samples. Each CDR3 is given with its conserved first and last residue. A D gene is named only where the DNA matches it firmly. The size of a clone is reported for some rows only, either as once, few or many, or as a class for expanded clones.

clone_size | d_call | j_call | v_call | cdr3_aa | cdr3_nt
NA | NA | TRBJ2-5 | TRBV21-1 | CASSSGPVTRGRETQYF | TGTGCCAGCAGCAGCGGACCCGTGACTAGAGGGCGGGAGACCCAGTACTTC
once | NA | TRBJ1-1 | TRBV9 | CASSPGTEAFF | TGTGCCAGCAGCCCCGGGACTGAAGCTTTCTTT
NA | TRBD2 | TRBJ2-1 | TRBV19 | CASSFGLAGGPYNEQFF | TGTGCCAGTAGTTTTGGACTAGCGGGAGGGCCGTACAATGAGCAGTTCTTC
NA | TRBD2 | TRBJ2-1 | TRBV6-5 | CASSTSGGRNEQFF | TGTGCCAGCAGTACCTCCGGGGGGAGGAATGAGCAGTTCTTC
NA | NA | TRBJ2-5 | TRBV5-4 | CASGPPGAEETQYF | TGTGCCAGCGGACCCCCCGGGGCAGAAGAGACCCAGTACTTC
NA | TRBD2 | TRBJ2-1 | TRBV28 | CASSSAGWEGSYNEQFF | TGTGCCAGCAGTAGCGCCGGGTGGGAGGGGTCCTACAATGAGCAGTTCTTC
NA | NA | TRBJ2-3 | TRBV5-1 | CASSLSGQFDTQYF | TGCGCCAGCAGCTTATCAGGCCAGTTTGATACGCAGTATTTT
NA | NA | TRBJ2-7 | TRBV5-5 | CASSWGRSGYEQYF | TGTGCCAGCAGCTGGGGCCGTTCTGGCTACGAGCAGTACTTC
NA | NA | TRBJ1-5 | TRBV30 | CAWNRDLSNQPQHF | TGTGCCTGGAACAGGGATCTAAGCAATCAGCCCCAGCATTTT
NA | TRBD1 | TRBJ2-3 | TRBV5-6 | CASSPTNRGPSTDTQYF | TGTGCCAGCAGCCCGACCAACAGGGGCCCGAGCACAGATACGCAGTATTTT
NA | NA | TRBJ2-7 | TRBV2 | CASRHSRSYEQYF | TGTGCCAGCAGACATTCCAGGAGCTACGAGCAGTACTTC
NA | TRBD2 | TRBJ2-2 | TRBV7-9 | CASSDWTSGTTGELFF | TGTGCCAGCAGTGACTGGACTAGCGGAACCACCGGGGAGCTGTTTTTT
many | NA | TRBJ1-1 | TRBV5-1 | CASSVDGLNTEAFF | TGCGCCAGCAGCGTGGACGGATTGAACACTGAAGCTTTCTTT
NA | NA | TRBJ2-7 | TRBV11-2 | CASSSQYEQYF | TGTGCCAGCAGCTCTCAATACGAGCAGTACTTC
NA | TRBD1 | TRBJ2-7 | TRBV6-1 | CASSLTGGGYEQYF | TGTGCCAGCAGCCTCACAGGGGGCGGCTACGAGCAGTACTTC
NA | NA | TRBJ2-5 | TRBV5-4 | CASSFVGRGETQYF | TGTGCCAGCAGCTTTGTAGGGAGAGGAGAGACCCAGTACTTC
few | TRBD2 | TRBJ2-1 | TRBV28 | CASSLAGGTYNEQFF | TGTGCCAGCAGTTTAGCGGGGGGTACCTACAATGAGCAGTTCTTC
NA | NA | TRBJ1-1 | TRBV9 | CASSRGRDAEAFF | TGTGCCAGCAGCCGGGGTCGGGACGCTGAAGCTTTCTTT
NA | TRBD1 | TRBJ2-1 | TRBV7-9 | CASSPRGGASYNEQFF | TGTGCCAGCAGCCCCCGAGGGGGCGCCTCCTACAATGAGCAGTTCTTC
NA | NA | TRBJ1-3 | TRBV28 | CASRVSGNTIYF | TGTGCCAGCCGGGTCTCTGGAAACACCATATATTTT